This is a list of T cell receptor beta chains from one sample in a study of blood T cell repertoires in COVID-19. Clones were read by immunoSEQ multiplex PCR, and TCRdb kept only the in-frame ones, dropping some. The data contain approximately 170,000 clones, about four fifths of them singletons. Sequencing was performed on peripheral blood. These receptors originate from a man aged 55-75 years with active or convalescent COVID-19. The CDR3 runs from the conserved cysteine through the conserved F or W. The order of the fields is J gene, V gene, CDR3 length, clone size, D gene, CDR3 DNA, CDR3 protein. D genes are given only for firm matches. Where a row states a size, it is once, few, many or the class of an expanded clone; other rows omit it.

TRBJ2-5 TRBV2 15 NA TRBD2 TGTGCCAGCAGTTGGACTAGCGGGGGTTCGGGGACCCAGTACTTC CASSWTSGGSGTQYF
TRBJ1-3 TRBV7-2 13 NA NA TGTGCCAGCAGCTTAGCCTCAGGGGTTGAGGGGGATTTT CASSLASGVEGDF
TRBJ1-1 TRBV29-1 13 once NA TGCAGCGTGAAACAGGGCACGAACACTGAAGCTTTCTTT CSVKQGTNTEAFF
TRBJ1-5 TRBV27 15 NA TRBD1 TGTGCCAGCAGTTTAATCGGAACAGGGGGTACAACCCAGCATTTT CASSLIGTGGTTQHF
TRBJ1-2 TRBV6-5 14 NA NA TGTGCCAGCAGTTACGGAGGGCGTAACTATGGCTACACCTTC CASSYGGRNYGYTF
TRBJ1-2 TRBV18 14 NA NA TGTGCCAGCTCACCCGGGGAGATGAGCTATGGCTACACCTTC CASSPGEMSYGYTF
TRBJ1-3 TRBV2 16 once TRBD1 TGTGCCAGCAGTAGGGACAGGGGTAGTATTGGAAACACCATATATTTT CASSRDRGSIGNTIYF
TRBJ1-1 TRBV5-6 15 NA NA TGTGCCAGCAGCTTGGAGGCGGGTGCGAGCACTGAAGCTTTCTTT CASSLEAGASTEAFF
TRBJ2-1 TRBV5-1 14 NA TRBD1 TGCGCCAGCAGCTTCCGGACAGGAAACAATGAGCAGTTCTTC CASSFRTGNNEQFF
TRBJ2-3 TRBV5-1 15 NA TRBD2 TGCGCCAGCAGCGAGGGAGGGGTTAGCACAGATACGCAGTATTTT CASSEGGVSTDTQYF
TRBJ2-7 TRBV6-5 14 many NA TGTGCCAGCAGTTTCGGGGGAGGACGCTACGAGCAGTACTTC CASSFGGGRYEQYF
TRBJ1-1 TRBV5-1 17 NA TRBD1 TGCGCCAGCAGCTTTACGTACAGGGGGCGCGCGAACACTGAAGCTTTCTTT CASSFTYRGRANTEAFF
TRBJ2-3 TRBV28 17 NA TRBD1 TGTGCCAGCAGCCTTCTCAGGGACAGGGCGTATTCAGATACGCAGTATTTT CASSLLRDRAYSDTQYF
TRBJ1-1 TRBV21-1 15 NA NA TGTGCCAGCAGCAAACCGGGACAATTGAACACTGAAGCTTTCTTT CASSKPGQLNTEAFF
TRBJ1-5 TRBV27 15 NA TRBD1 TGTGCCAGCAGTCTCGACCAACAGGGGAATCAGCCCCAGCATTTT CASSLDQQGNQPQHF
TRBJ1-3 TRBV10-3 15 NA NA TGTGCCATCAGTGAGGCAGGGTTCTCTGGAAACACCATATATTTT CAISEAGFSGNTIYF
TRBJ2-7 TRBV28 16 NA TRBD2 TGTGCCAGCAGTTTAGGCGGGGCGGGAGGGACCTACGAGCAGTACTTC CASSLGGAGGTYEQYF
TRBJ1-3 TRBV2 15 NA NA TGTGCCAGCAGTGACAGGTACGGAAGTGGAAACACCATATATTTT CASSDRYGSGNTIYF